The clone carrying this T cell receptor beta chain came up many times. What it binds is unknown. This entry comes from a study of regulatory T cells in long-lasting Graves disease. General study points: Among samples with persistent disease, TRBV28, TRBJ1-2 and TRBJ2-5 were favored. A reduction in accuracy may have resulted from the small sample size. Persistent Graves' patients showed reduced TCR diversity versus newly diagnosed patients.

Indicated time point: newly diagnosed GD, antithyroid drugs for less than 3 months. The TCR library used RNA extracted from PBMCs. The TCR beta library used iRepertoire HTBI primers with Arm-PCR amplification of CDR3. TCRdb called the multiplex PCR reads again in MiXCR, with one record for every CDR3 protein. The sample holds around 500,000 distinct CDR3 sequences, around 12% seen once. Germline CDR1 and CDR2: LNHDA and SQIVND (reference sequence). This CDR3 is built from 18 residues. V shed 6 bases and J 0 bases; nucleotides not matched to a gene: 15. These records were also assigned to another study, of T cells in Graves' hyperthyroidism and ophthalmopathy.

This chain links TRBV19 with TRBJ1-2, with 8 bases lining up with TRBD1. This clonotype was sampled from a woman aged 25 to 39 with Graves disease. Material: peripheral blood mononuclear cells (PBMCs), obtained at new diagnosis, from a patient treated with antithyroid drugs. The CDR3 is CASRIRPGQEFTNYGYTF. Here the CDR3 DNA reads TGTGCCAGTAGGATTCGGCCGGGACAGGAGTTCACTAACTATGGCTACACCTTC.